This TCR beta chain was captured in a study of blood T cell repertoires in COVID-19. The wider study: Acute-phase and convalescent COVID-19 samples originated in the United States, Italy and Spain.

Germline CDR1 is SQVTM and CDR2 is ANQGSEA. The CDR3 spans 15 residues. V shed 5 bases and J shed 5 bases, with 21 bases lying between them. The participants were between about 18 and 100 years old and came from about two dozen US areas. Methods used by the authors: Amplified reference gene primers provided the basis for estimating nucleated cell counts. Libraries were prepared by immunoSEQ multiplex PCR; TCRdb keeps only in-frame clonotypes and omits some of them. That table supplies the V and J calls and clone size; D and trimming were determined from the DNA. The sample contains under 250,000 clones, around 86% of which appear only once.

V usage is TRBV29-1 and J usage is TRBJ2-5; D might be TRBD2 (6 bases). This clonotype was sampled from a middle-aged man who had recovered from COVID-19. Sequencing input: PBMCs or T cells enriched from blood (not recorded which). In DNA, the CDR3 is TGCAGCGTTTACCTTCGGACTATAGTCCCCGAGACCCAGTACTTC. The encoded protein is CSVYLRTIVPETQYF.